The 18 T cell receptor beta chains below come from one sample, sequenced in a study of CD8 T cells in acute hepatitis C reinfection. Time point described: naive CD8 control sorted from an acute-time-point sample. Repertoires were generated with immunoSEQ multiplex PCR, while TCRdb's copy carries only in-frame clones and drops some. The sample carries fewer than 40,000 clones, 80% to 90% recorded once. The specimen sequenced was naive CD8+ T cells from PBMCs. The receptors were sampled from a woman between 18 and 29 years old who spontaneously cleared hepatitis C infection.

This rearrangement joins TRBV27 to TRBJ2-3; 13 bases are shared with TRBD2. Germline CDR1 MNHEY, CDR2 SMNVEV (reference sequence). This CDR3 comprises 17 residues. Unmatched junction bases numbered 1, after V lost 1 base and J lost 0 bases. Written as DNA, the CDR3 is TGTGCCAGCAGTTTATGGGGACTAGCGGGGAGCACAGATACGCAGTATTTT. It is translated as CASSLWGLAGSTDTQYF.

The genes are TRBV7-9 and TRBJ2-3, with TRBD1 matching 10 bases. The CDR3 has 16 amino acids. J was trimmed by 0 bases and V by 5 bases; bases with no gene match: 5. Germline values: CDR1 SEHNR, CDR2 FQNEAQ (reference sequence). The CDR3 region is CASSPDRGLSTDTQYF. The DNA for the CDR3 is TGTGCCAGCAGCCCAGACAGGGGGCTTAGCACAGATACGCAGTATTTT.

The chain uses TRBV5-4 and TRBJ2-4; the match to TRBD2 covers 7 bases. From germline, CDR1 is SGHNT and CDR2 YYREEE (reference sequence). With 0 bases clipped from V and 4 bases from J, the junction kept 7 bases outside the gene matches. The CDR3 spans 16 residues. This CDR3 reads CASSLDHPSGKNIQYF. In nucleotides, the CDR3 is TGTGCCAGCAGCTTGGATCATCCTAGCGGAAAAAACATTCAGTACTTC.

As DNA, the CDR3 is TGTGCCAGCAGCCAAGATCCAGGGAACGAGCAGTACTTC. As protein: CASSQDPGNEQYF. The gene calls are TRBV14 and TRBJ2-7; tentative D call: TRBD1 (5 bases). Germline values: CDR1 SGHDN, CDR2 FVKESK. CDR3 length: 13 residues. Between the trimmed V and J ends, which lost 0 bases and 5 bases, there was a span of 8 bases.

The chain is built from TRBV4-2 and TRBJ2-4; D remains ambiguous. The CDR3 totals 17 residues. Germline assignment: CDR1 LGHNA and CDR2 YNFKEQ. Trimming shortened V by 5 bases and J by 4 bases, and 21 bases separated the two germline ends. In DNA form, the CDR3 reads TGTGCCAGCAGCGAAGTTGGTGGTCTACTTGTAAAAAACATTCAGTACTTC. It specifies CASSEVGGLLVKNIQYF.

The chain couples TRBV4-1 to TRBJ2-3, with D tentatively TRBD1 or TRBD2 (5 bases each). The CDR3 length is 12 residues. Germline CDR1 and CDR2: MGHRA and YSYEKL. V was shortened by 1 base and J by 6 bases, with 5 bases between the two germline ends. The DNA for the CDR3 is TGCGCCAGCAGCCAAGGGGGGGATACGCAGTATTTT. The encoded protein is CASSQGGDTQYF.

The rearrangement joins TRBV6-1 to TRBJ2-5, with D perhaps TRBD1 or TRBD2 (5 bases each). With the DNA end fitting TRBJ2-7 better, the J assignment may be wrong. CDR1 and CDR2 (germline): MNHNS, SASEGT. This CDR3 comprises 15 residues. CDR3 DNA: TGTGCCAGCAGTGCCGGGACCGAAAGCTCCTACGAGCAGTACTTC. Amino acids: CASSAGTESSYEQYF.

V and J are TRBV5-6 and TRBJ1-2; 9 nucleotides line up with TRBD1. The germline CDR1 and CDR2 sequences are SGHDT and YYEEEE. This CDR3 spans 15 amino acids. V lost 3 bases, J lost 4 bases, and 7 bases stayed unmatched. The CDR3 nucleotides are TGTGCCAGCAGCTCGGGACAGGGCATCCCCTATGGCTACACCTTC. Translated, it gives CASSSGQGIPYGYTF.

This rearrangement joins TRBV15 to TRBJ2-7; unclear D gene. The CDR3 runs 13 residues. V lost 5 bases, J lost 3 bases, and 11 bases lay in between. Germline CDR1 LNHNV, CDR2 YYDKDF (reference sequence). The CDR3 nucleotides are TGTGCCACCAGCTACGGCAGGAGCTACGAGCAGTACTTC. Protein product: CATSYGRSYEQYF.

There are a few counts of this clone. One end of the junction is discordant with germline, which a read error may explain. The CDR3 loop is CSVMNAGELFF. CDR3 DNA: TGCAGTGTTATGAACGCCGGGGAGCTGTTTTTT. The chain couples TRBV20-1 to TRBJ2-2; D is uncertain. CDR1 is DFQATT and CDR2 is SNEGSKA in the germline V gene (reference sequence). The CDR3 covers 11 residues.

This clone showed up just a few times. The rearrangement joins TRBV10-2 to TRBJ1-5, with no clear D. Germline V lookup: CDR1 WSHSY, CDR2 SAAADI. V lost 8 bases, J lost 6 bases, and 14 bases lay in between. CDR3 length: 13 residues. The CDR3 nucleotides read TGCGCCAGCTATATGGGTAATCGTCAGCCCCAGCATTTT. This translates into CASYMGNRQPQHF.

This clone appeared a few times. The rearrangement links TRBV29-1 to TRBJ2-3; TRBD2 agrees at 10 bases. Germline CDR1 and CDR2: SQVTM and ANQGSEA. J was trimmed by 6 bases and V by 3 bases; bases with no gene match: 6. CDR3 length: 14 residues. The CDR3 DNA is TGCAGCGTTGAGCTAGCGGGAGTGGGGGATACGCAGTATTTT. This encodes CSVELAGVGDTQYF.

The chain employs TRBV27 and TRBJ1-3; D is unclear. V was cut by 11 bases and J by 1 base, with 6 bases left in between. Per germline, CDR1 MNHEY and CDR2 SMNVEV (reference sequence). The CDR3 is made up of 11 amino acids. CDR3 DNA sequence: TGTGCCGTCGTATCTGGAAACACCATATATTTT. Translating gives CAVVSGNTIYF.

This chain connects TRBV5-1 to TRBJ2-7; possibly TRBD1 or TRBD2 for D (5 bases each). Trimming took off 4 bases at V and 6 bases at J, with 20 bases between the two ends. The CDR3 sequence is 15 residues long. Germline loops: CDR1 SGHRS, CDR2 YFSETQ. The CDR3 region is CASSPGTEPWGEQYF. CDR3 coding DNA: TGCGCCAGCAGCCCCGGGACCGAGCCTTGGGGCGAGCAGTACTTC.

The gene calls are TRBV9 and TRBJ2-1; either TRBD1 or TRBD2 may supply D (5 bases each). V lost 1 base and J lost 0, with 26 bases in between. From germline, CDR1 is SGDLS and CDR2 YYNGEE. The CDR3 totals 21 residues. CDR3 amino acids: CASSVSNLPGLEYSSYNEQFF. The CDR3 DNA reads TGTGCCAGCAGCGTATCAAACCTTCCGGGGCTTGAGTACAGCTCCTACAATGAGCAGTTCTTC. The entire variable domain, with the rest obtained from reference TRBV9 and TRBJ2-1, is as follows: DSGVTQTPKHLITATGQRVTLRCSPRSGDLSVYWYQQSLDQGLQFLIQYYNGEERAKGNILERFSAQQFPDLHSELNLSSLELGDSALYFCASSVSNLPGLEYSSYNEQFFGPGTRLTVL.

V and J are TRBV6-6 and TRBJ1-2; a weak D match, TRBD1 (6 bases). Deletions cut 6 bases from V and 5 bases from J, with 10 bases between. The CDR3 runs to 12 residues. In germline, CDR1 is MNHNY, CDR2 SVGAGI (reference sequence). The CDR3 DNA is TGTGCCAGCAGAACAGGGTTTTATGGCTACACCTTC. This translates into CASRTGFYGYTF.

In DNA, the CDR3 is TGTGCCATCAGTGCTGATCTAGCGGGAGAGGCAGATACGCAGTATTTT. Encoded protein: CAISADLAGEADTQYF. The chain has TRBV10-3 and TRBJ2-3, with 10 nucleotides matching TRBD2. The CDR3 consists of 16 residues. With 4 bases clipped from V and 4 bases from J, the junction kept 8 bases outside the gene matches. Per the germline V gene, CDR1 is ENHRY and CDR2 is SYGVKD.

The V and J genes are TRBV5-4 and TRBJ1-1; 7 bases are a match to TRBD1. Germline-derived CDR1 and CDR2 are SGHNT and YYREEE (reference sequence). The CDR3 is 14 residues long. Trimming at V came to 0 bases and at J to 8 bases, leaving 7 bases not matched to a gene. In DNA, the CDR3 is TGTGCCAGCAGCTTGGGGACAGGCGAACTCGAAGCTTTCTTT. Protein sequence: CASSLGTGELEAFF. Supplemented by reference TRBV5-4 and TRBJ1-1, the full variable domain reads ETGVTQSPTHLIKTRGQQVTLRCSSQSGHNTVSWYQQALGQGPQFIFQYYREEENGRGNFPPRFSGLQFPNYSSELNVNALELDDSALYLCASSLGTGELEAFFGQGTRLTVV.